This T cell receptor beta chain was documented in a study of blood T cell repertoires in COVID-19. Whole-study context: The cDNA or gDNA used as material had been derived from T cells, B-cell-depleted T cells, or PBMCs.

Data came from immunoSEQ multiplex PCR; TCRdb stores just in-frame clones and leaves some out. The sample carries about 140,000 clones, 79% recorded once. The V end lost 7 bases, the J end lost 3 bases, and 18 bases lay between the germline ends. CDR3 size: 15 residues. Looked up from germline, CDR1 is SGHTA and CDR2 is FQGNSA. The J gene is TRBJ1-1, the V gene TRBV7-2; the D is unclear. This clonotype originated in a man in his sixties with acute or convalescent COVID-19. Sequencing was carried out using peripheral blood. In nucleotides, the CDR3 is TGTGCCAGCAACCCTACGGGAGGCCGTGACACTGAAGCTTTCTTT. As protein: CASNPTGGRDTEAFF.